This T cell receptor beta chain originates from a study of T cells in Graves' hyperthyroidism and ophthalmopathy (dated by TCRdb to about 2019). For context, the study as a whole: TCR V-J signatures able to tell the groups apart were searched for in a discovery cohort of 90 to 100 patients, of whom more than 40 had Graves' ophthalmopathy and about 55 had stable Graves' hyperthyroidism. Prospective prediction of ophthalmopathy was tested in an independent validation cohort of fewer than 20 hyperthyroidism patients and around 16 patients who later progressed to ophthalmopathy. For training and testing, the 100 patients in the discovery cohort were randomly divided in a 7:3 ratio. In addition, the study compared T-cell repertoires in thyroid tissue and in blood from several Graves' hyperthyroidism patients. After sampling, hyperthyroidism patients received methimazole starting at 30 mg daily, and ophthalmopathy patients received high-dose intravenous methylprednisolone. TCR Vbeta CDR3 sequencing of roughly 140 peripheral blood samples (over 40 ophthalmopathy, over 70 hyperthyroidism and some 17 progressor patients) is reported in the paper.

TCR beta CDR3 regions were amplified from RNA transcripts. For the first round of RT-PCR on the TCR CDR3, the HTBI primer set was used together with the Qiagen OneStep RT-PCR kit. The libraries were constructed in a second round of multiplex PCR and then size-selected and purified. Libraries were sequenced paired-end with 100 bp reads on an Illumina HiSeq2000. Processing in the source paper ran as follows. SOAPnuke was used to process the raw data, removing reads that contained adapters or uncalled bases, had a mean Phred below 15, or lacked an exact match to the constant primer or identifier. High-quality paired reads were merged using COPE v1.2.5, and each unique nucleotide sequence was defined as a clonotype. MiTCR v1.1 was used to align clonotypes to the IMGT TRBV, TRBD and TRBJ reference segments. Analysis was restricted to V-J combinations with a frequency above 0.0001, which covered roughly 99% of repertoires. The TCS score was defined as F50 (clonal expansion) divided by E x V (chaos), with BLOSUM62-based TCRdist calculated between CDR3 peptides within each V-J. Welch's t-statistics and random forest reduced approximately 520 V-J features to 10 to 15, which were used in a naive Bayes classifier (R e1071). The similarity between thyroid and blood repertoires was quantified using the Morisita-Horn index. TCRdb reprocessed the public reads (quality trimming at Q25 with fastp, clone calling with MiXCR) and kept in-frame beta chains. Every CDR3 protein is listed once, alongside the most common genes and DNA of its rows. The V and J calls reflect TCRdb's pipeline rather than the authors' work. In all, the sample holds a few hundred thousand distinct CDR3 sequences, and 35% to 55% of those were seen once. Of the sample, around 17% falls within the top ten clones.

Remarks on this clonotype: Its antigen has not been determined. Base qualities are not provided; no much larger clone lies one nucleotide away.

What the research found in general, with its limitations: Sample size was not statistically predetermined, and investigators were not blinded to group allocation. In validation, the model predicted progression to ophthalmopathy with about 71% sensitivity and over 72% specificity, a median of about six months before onset. A 13 V-J signature model separated ophthalmopathy from stable hyperthyroidism, with approximately 86% sensitivity and about 81% specificity in cross-validation and 80%/75% in testing. Most expanded thyroid clonotypes (frequency above 0.001) were also detected in blood, a finding suggesting that blood repertoires may reflect thyroid immune responses.

The V end loses 6 bases and the J end loses 0 bases, and a stretch of 18 bases separates them. The germline V gene (reference sequence) gives CDR1 as DFQATT and CDR2 as SNEGSKA. The cysteine opens and the phenylalanine closes a CDR3 of 17 amino acids. Only CDR3 DNA is held: 51 bases, read in frame from base 1. Any patient with an uncontrolled infection, another autoimmune disease, pregnancy or lactation was excluded. Diagnoses were established on the basis of clinical symptoms, serum thyroxine and TRAb, thyroid ultrasound, and orbital computed tomography. Total RNA was extracted with Trizol reagent, and quality was checked on an Agilent 2100 Bioanalyzer.

The sequence links TRBV20-1 to TRBJ1-6; no D gene call is confident. This clonotype was sampled from an adult woman with Graves' disease, either hyperthyroidism or ophthalmopathy (not recorded which). The specimen was peripheral blood or thyroid tissue (not recorded which). CDR3 sequence: CSAKRTAPSSYNSPLHF. The DNA reads as follows: TGCAGTGCCAAACGGACCGCTCCTAGCTCCTATAATTCACCCCTCCACTTT.